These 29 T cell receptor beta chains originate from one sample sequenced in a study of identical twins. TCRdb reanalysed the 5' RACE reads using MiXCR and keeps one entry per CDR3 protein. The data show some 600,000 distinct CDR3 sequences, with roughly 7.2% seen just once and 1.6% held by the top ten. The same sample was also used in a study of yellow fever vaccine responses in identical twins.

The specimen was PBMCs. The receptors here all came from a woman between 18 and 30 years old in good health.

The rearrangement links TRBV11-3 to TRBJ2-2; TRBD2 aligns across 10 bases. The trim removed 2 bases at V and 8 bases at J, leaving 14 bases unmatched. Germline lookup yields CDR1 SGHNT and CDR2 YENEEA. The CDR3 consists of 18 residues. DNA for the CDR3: TGTGCCAGCAGCTTAATCTCTAGCGGGAGACTAAACATGGGGGAGCTGTTTTTT. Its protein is CASSLISSGRLNMGELFF.

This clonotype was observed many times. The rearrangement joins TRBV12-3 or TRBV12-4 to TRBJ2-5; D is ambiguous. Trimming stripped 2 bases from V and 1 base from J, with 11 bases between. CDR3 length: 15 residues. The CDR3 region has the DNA TGTGCCAGCAGTTTAACCAGGTACAGCCAAGAGACCCAGTACTTC. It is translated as CASSLTRYSQETQYF.

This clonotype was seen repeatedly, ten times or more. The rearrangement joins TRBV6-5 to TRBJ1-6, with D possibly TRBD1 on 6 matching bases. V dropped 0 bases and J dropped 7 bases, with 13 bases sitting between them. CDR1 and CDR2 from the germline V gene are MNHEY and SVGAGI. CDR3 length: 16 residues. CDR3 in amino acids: CASSYSSDSFNSPLHF. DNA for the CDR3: TGTGCCAGCAGTTACTCTTCGGACAGTTTCAATTCACCCCTCCACTTT.

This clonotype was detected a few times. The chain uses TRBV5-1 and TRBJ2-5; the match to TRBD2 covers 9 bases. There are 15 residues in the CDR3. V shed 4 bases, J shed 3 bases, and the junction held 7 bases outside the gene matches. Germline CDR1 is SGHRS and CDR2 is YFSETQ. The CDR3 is CASSPQVAGEETQYF. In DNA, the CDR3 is TGCGCCAGCAGCCCCCAGGTAGCGGGGGAAGAGACCCAGTACTTC. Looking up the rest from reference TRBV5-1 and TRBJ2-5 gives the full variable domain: KAGVTQTPRYLIKTRGQQVTLSCSPISGHRSVSWYQQTPGQGLQFLFEYFSETQRNKGNFPGRFSGRQFSNSRSEMNVSTLELGDSALYLCASSPQVAGEETQYFGPGTRLLVL.

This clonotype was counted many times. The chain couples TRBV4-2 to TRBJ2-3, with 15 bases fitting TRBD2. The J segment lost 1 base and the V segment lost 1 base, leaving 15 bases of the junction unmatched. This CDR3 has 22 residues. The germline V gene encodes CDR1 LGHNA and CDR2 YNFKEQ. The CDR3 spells CASSQVWTAGTSGGFGTDTQYF. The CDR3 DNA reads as TGTGCCAGCAGCCAAGTTTGGACGGCCGGGACTAGCGGGGGGTTTGGCACAGATACGCAGTATTTT.

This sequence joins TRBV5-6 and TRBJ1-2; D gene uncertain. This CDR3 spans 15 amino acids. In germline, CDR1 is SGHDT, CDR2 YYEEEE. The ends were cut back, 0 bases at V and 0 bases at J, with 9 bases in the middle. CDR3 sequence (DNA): TGTGCCAGCAGCTTGGGGGCGCCGACTAACTATGGCTACACCTTC. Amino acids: CASSLGAPTNYGYTF.

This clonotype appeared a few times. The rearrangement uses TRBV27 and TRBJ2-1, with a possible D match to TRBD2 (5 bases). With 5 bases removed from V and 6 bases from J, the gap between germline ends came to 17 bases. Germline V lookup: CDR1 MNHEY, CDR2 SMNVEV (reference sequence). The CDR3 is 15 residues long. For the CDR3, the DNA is TGTGCCAGCAGTACTAGTCCCCAAAGCCGCAATGAGCAGTTCTTC. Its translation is CASSTSPQSRNEQFF.

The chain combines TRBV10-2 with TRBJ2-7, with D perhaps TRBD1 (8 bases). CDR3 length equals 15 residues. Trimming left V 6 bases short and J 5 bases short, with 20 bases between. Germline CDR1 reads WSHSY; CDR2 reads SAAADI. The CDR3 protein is CASRADRVGGDEQYV. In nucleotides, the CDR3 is TGCGCCAGCAGAGCGGACAGGGTGGGAGGGGACGAGCAGTACGTC.

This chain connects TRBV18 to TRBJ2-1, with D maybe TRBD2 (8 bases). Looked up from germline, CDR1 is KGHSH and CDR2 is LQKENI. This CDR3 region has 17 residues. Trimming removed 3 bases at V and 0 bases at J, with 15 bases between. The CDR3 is CASSPLQGTSSYNEQFF. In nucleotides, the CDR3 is TGTGCCAGCTCACCTCTACAGGGGACTAGCTCCTACAATGAGCAGTTCTTC.

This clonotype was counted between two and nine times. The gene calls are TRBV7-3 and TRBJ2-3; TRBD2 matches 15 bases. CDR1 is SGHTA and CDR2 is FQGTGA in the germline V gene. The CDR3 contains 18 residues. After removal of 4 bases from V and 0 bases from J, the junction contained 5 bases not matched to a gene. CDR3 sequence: CASSSGLAGGKSTDTQYF. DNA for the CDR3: TGTGCCAGCAGCTCAGGACTAGCGGGAGGGAAGAGCACAGATACGCAGTATTTT.

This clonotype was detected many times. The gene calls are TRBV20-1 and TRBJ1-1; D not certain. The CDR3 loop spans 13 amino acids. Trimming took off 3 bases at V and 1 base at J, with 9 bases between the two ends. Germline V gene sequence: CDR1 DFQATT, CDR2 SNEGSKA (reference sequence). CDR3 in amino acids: CSASIIRNTEAFF. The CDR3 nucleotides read TGCAGTGCTAGTATAATTAGGAACACTGAAGCTTTCTTT.

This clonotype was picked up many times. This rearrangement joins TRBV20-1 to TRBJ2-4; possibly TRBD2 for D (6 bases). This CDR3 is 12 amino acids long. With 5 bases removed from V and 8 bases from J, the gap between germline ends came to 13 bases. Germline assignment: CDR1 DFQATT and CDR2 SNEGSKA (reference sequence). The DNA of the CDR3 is TGCAGTGCTCACCCCTCGGGGGACATTCAGTACTTC. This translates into CSAHPSGDIQYF.

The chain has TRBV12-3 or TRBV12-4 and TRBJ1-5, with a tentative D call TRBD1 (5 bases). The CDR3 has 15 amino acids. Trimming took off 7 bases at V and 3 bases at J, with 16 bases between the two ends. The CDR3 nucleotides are TGTGCCAGCATGGCGAGCGGGGCCCCCAATCAGCCCCAGCATTTT. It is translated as CASMASGAPNQPQHF.

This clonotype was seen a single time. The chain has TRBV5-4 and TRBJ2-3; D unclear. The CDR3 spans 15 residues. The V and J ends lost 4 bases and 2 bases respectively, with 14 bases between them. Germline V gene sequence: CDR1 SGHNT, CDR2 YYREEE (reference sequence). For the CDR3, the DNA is TGTGCCAGCAGCACAGACTTGTCCCTCACAGATACGCAGTATTTT. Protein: CASSTDLSLTDTQYF.

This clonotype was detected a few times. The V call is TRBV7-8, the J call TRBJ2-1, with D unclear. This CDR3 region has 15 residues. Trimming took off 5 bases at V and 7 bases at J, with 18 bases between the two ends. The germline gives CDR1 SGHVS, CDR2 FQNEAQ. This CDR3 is CASSHPFGRLNEQFF. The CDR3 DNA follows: TGTGCCAGCAGCCACCCGTTCGGGCGGCTAAATGAGCAGTTCTTC. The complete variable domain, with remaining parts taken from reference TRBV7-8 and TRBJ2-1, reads GAGVSQSPRYKVAKRGQDVALRCDPISGHVSLFWYQQALGQGPEFLTYFQNEAQLDKSGLPSDRFFAERPEGSVSTLKIQRTQQEDSAVYLCASSHPFGRLNEQFFGPGTRLTVL.

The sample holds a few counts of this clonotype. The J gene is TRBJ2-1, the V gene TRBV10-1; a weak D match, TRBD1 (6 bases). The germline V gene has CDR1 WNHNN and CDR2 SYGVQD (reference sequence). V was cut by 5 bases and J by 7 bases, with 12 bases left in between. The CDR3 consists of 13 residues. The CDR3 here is CASSTQTGNEQFF. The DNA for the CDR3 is TGCGCCAGCAGTACACAAACAGGGAATGAGCAGTTCTTC.

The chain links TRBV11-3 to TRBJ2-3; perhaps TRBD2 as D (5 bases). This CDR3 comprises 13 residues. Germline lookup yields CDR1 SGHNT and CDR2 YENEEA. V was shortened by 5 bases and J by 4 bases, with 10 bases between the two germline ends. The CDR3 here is CASSPRRADTQYF. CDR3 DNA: TGTGCCAGCAGCCCCCGGCGGGCAGATACGCAGTATTTT.

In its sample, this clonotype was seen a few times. CDR3 sequence: CSVEDSGGNTEAFF. The DNA for the CDR3 is TGCAGCGTTGAAGATTCGGGGGGCAACACTGAAGCTTTCTTT. The chain links TRBV29-1 to TRBJ1-1, with D maybe TRBD1 (6 bases). The germline V and J ends were trimmed by 0 bases and 2 bases, with 10 bases remaining between them. CDR3 length: 14 amino acids. CDR1 and CDR2 from the germline V gene are SQVTM and ANQGSEA.

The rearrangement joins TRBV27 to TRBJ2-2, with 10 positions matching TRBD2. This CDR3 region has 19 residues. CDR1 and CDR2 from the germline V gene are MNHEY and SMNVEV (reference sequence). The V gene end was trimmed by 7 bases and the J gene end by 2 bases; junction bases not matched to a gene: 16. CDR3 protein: CASTPVRGSGRENTGELFF. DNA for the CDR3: TGTGCCAGCACTCCCGTGAGGGGAAGCGGGAGGGAAAACACCGGGGAGCTGTTTTTT.

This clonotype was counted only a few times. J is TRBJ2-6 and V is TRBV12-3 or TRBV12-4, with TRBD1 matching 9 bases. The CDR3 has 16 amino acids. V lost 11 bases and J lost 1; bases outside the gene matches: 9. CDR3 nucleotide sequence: TGTGCCGTCGGGGACAGGGTATTATCTGGGGCCAACGTCCTGACTTTC. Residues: CAVGDRVLSGANVLTF.

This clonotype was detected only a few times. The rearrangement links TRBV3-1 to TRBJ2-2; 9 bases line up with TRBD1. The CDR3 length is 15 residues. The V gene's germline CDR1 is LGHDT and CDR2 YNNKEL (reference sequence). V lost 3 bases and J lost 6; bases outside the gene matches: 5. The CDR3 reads CASSHLGQGAGELFF. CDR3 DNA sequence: TGTGCCAGCAGCCATTTGGGACAGGGTGCCGGGGAGCTGTTTTTT.

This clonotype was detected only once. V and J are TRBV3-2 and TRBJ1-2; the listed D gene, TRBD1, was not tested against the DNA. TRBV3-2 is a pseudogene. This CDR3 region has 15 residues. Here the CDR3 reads CASSQEGGGRYGYTF. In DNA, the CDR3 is TGTGCCTCCTCCCAAGAGGGGGGCGGACGGTATGGCTACACCTTC.

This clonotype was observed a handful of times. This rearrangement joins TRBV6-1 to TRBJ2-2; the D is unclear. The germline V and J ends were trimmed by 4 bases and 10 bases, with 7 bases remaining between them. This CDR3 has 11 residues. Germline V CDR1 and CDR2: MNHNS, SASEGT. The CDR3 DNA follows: TGTGCCAGCAGTGTAGTGGTGGAGCTGTTTTTT. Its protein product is CASSVVVELFF.

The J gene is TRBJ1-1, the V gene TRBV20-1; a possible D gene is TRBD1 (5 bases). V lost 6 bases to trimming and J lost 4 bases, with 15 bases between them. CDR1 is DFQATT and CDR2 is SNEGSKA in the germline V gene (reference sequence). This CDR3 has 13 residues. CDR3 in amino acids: CSAAMGPVTEAFF. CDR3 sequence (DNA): TGCAGTGCAGCCATGGGACCAGTCACTGAAGCTTTCTTT.

This chain's CDR3 is CSVFRQGSNEAFF. The CDR3 coding sequence is TGCAGCGTTTTCCGACAGGGAAGTAATGAAGCTTTCTTT. The genes are TRBV29-1 and TRBJ1-1, with 7 bases that match TRBD1. V shed 5 bases and J 7 bases; nucleotides not matched to a gene: 10. The CDR3 is 13 amino acids. From germline, CDR1 is SQVTM and CDR2 ANQGSEA.

The CDR3 region is CASSLVDRGTDTQYF. In DNA form, the CDR3 reads TGTGCCAGCAGCTTGGTAGACAGGGGCACAGATACGCAGTATTTT. The chain has TRBV5-8 and TRBJ2-3, with 7 bases identical to TRBD1. Germline CDR1 reads SGHTS; CDR2 reads YDEGEE. After removal of 0 bases from V and 1 base from J, the junction contained 2 bases not matched to a gene. This CDR3 contains 15 residues.

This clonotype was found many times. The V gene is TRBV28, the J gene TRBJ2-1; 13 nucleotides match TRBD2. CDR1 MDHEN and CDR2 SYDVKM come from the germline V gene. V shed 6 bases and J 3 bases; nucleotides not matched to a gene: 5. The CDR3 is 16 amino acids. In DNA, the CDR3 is TGTGCCAGCAGATCACTAGCGGGAGGGTTCTACAATGAGCAGTTCTTC. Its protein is CASRSLAGGFYNEQFF.

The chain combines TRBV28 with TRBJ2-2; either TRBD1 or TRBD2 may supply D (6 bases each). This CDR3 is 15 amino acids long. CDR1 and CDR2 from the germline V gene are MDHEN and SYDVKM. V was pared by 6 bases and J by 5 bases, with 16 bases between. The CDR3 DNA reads TGTGCCAGCAGCATACAGACTAGGGGGACCGGGGAGCTGTTTTTT. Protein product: CASSIQTRGTGELFF.

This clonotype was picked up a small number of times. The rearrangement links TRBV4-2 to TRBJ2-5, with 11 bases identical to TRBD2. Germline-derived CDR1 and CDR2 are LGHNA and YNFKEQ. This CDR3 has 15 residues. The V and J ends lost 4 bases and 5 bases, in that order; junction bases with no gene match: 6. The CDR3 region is CASSLGSGGAETQYF. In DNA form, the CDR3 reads TGTGCCAGCAGCCTCGGTAGCGGGGGGGCGGAGACCCAGTACTTC.